Listed here are 23 T cell receptor beta chains from one sample, sequenced in a study of control samples from healthy donors and cancer patients. Using immunoSEQ multiplex PCR, the repertoire was profiled, and TCRdb retains in-frame clones only, with some absent. The table records approximately 170,000 clones, about 90% of them present only once. The sequenced sample was blood. These receptors were collected from a woman aged 45-59 years in good health.

The chain is built from TRBV7-2 and TRBJ2-7; TRBD2 matches 8 bases. V gave up 6 bases and J gave up 4 bases; unmatched junction bases: 11. Germline V gives CDR1 SGHTA, CDR2 FQGNSA. The CDR3 runs to 15 residues. Here the CDR3 reads CASSLGLALAYEQYF. The CDR3 DNA reads as TGTGCCAGCAGTCTCGGACTAGCCCTAGCGTACGAGCAGTACTTC. Full variable domain (remainder filled in from reference TRBV7-2 and TRBJ2-7): GAGVSQSPSNKVTEKGKDVELRCDPISGHTALYWYRQSLGQGLEFLIYFQGNSAPDKSGLPSDRFSAERTGGSVSTLTIQRTQQEDSAVYLCASSLGLALAYEQYFGPGTRLTVT.

V and J are TRBV10-3 and TRBJ2-3, with TRBD2 identical over 7 bases. Germline V lookup: CDR1 ENHRY, CDR2 SYGVKD. The CDR3 sequence is 13 residues long. V shed 8 bases, J shed 2 bases, and the junction held 4 bases outside the gene matches. The CDR3 sequence: CAIGRGITDTQYF. CDR3 coding DNA: TGTGCCATCGGGAGGGGAATCACAGATACGCAGTATTTT.

The chain employs TRBV20-1 and TRBJ1-5; D unresolved. Trimming cost V 3 bases and J 0 bases, with 12 bases left between them. CDR3 length: 15 residues. Germline V gene sequence: CDR1 DFQATT, CDR2 SNEGSKA (reference sequence). CDR3 nucleotides: TGCAGTGCTAGTCGGGGTGGTTATAGCAATCAGCCCCAGCATTTT. This translates into CSASRGGYSNQPQHF.

V is TRBV28 and J is TRBJ1-4, with 7 bases aligning to TRBD1. With V trimmed by 5 bases and J by 11 bases, 11 bases remained unmatched. The length of the CDR3 is 14 residues. Germline values: CDR1 MDHEN, CDR2 SYDVKM. DNA of the CDR3: TGTGCCAGCAGTACGGGACAGCAGTTGCGTAAACTGTTTTTT. This codes for CASSTGQQLRKLFF. The whole variable domain, filled in from reference TRBV28 and TRBJ1-4, reads DVKVTQSSRYLVKRTGEKVFLECVQDMDHENMFWYRQDPGLGLRLIYFSYDVKMKEKGDIPEGYSVSREKKERFSLILESASTNQTSMYLCASSTGQQLRKLFFGSGTQLSVL.

The chain employs TRBV6-1 and TRBJ1-2; D might be TRBD1 (6 bases). CDR1 MNHNS and CDR2 SASEGT come from the germline V gene. CDR3 size: 16 residues. Trimming removed 2 bases from V and 4 bases from J, with 17 bases in between. CDR3 nucleotides: TGTGCCAGCAGTGAAATGGGTGTCAGGGGTACCTATGGCTACACCTTC. Encoded protein: CASSEMGVRGTYGYTF.

The chain combines TRBV6-4 with TRBJ1-2, with D hard to call. V lost 3 bases and J 1 base, leaving 3 bases between the germline ends. The CDR3 has 12 amino acids. Per the germline V gene, CDR1 is MRHNA and CDR2 is SNTAGT. Written as DNA, the CDR3 is TGTGCCAGCAGTGATGGTAACTATGGCTACACCTTC. Translation: CASSDGNYGYTF.

This chain uses TRBV7-9 with TRBJ1-2; D uncertain. The ends were cut back, 5 bases at V and 3 bases at J, with 10 bases in the middle. Germline-derived CDR1 and CDR2 are SEHNR and FQNEAQ (reference sequence). The CDR3 runs to 13 residues. In nucleotides, the CDR3 is TGTGCCAGCAGCCGCGGAGCATACTATGGCTACACCTTC. Translating it yields CASSRGAYYGYTF.

V usage is TRBV4-3 and J usage is TRBJ2-1; D may be TRBD1 or TRBD2 (6 bases each). CDR3 length: 12 amino acids. From germline, CDR1 is LGHNA and CDR2 YSLEER. The V and J ends lost 0 bases and 10 bases respectively, with 7 bases between them. CDR3 coding DNA: TGCGCCAGCAGCCAAGAGGGGGGCGAGCAGTTCTTC. Its protein is CASSQEGGEQFF.

V usage is TRBV7-2 and J usage is TRBJ1-1; D is ambiguous. Trimming took 5 bases from V and 1 from J, leaving 11 bases between them. The CDR3 is made up of 14 amino acids. Germline V gene sequence: CDR1 SGHTA, CDR2 FQGNSA. Here the CDR3 reads CASSPAPRNTEAFF. The CDR3 nucleotides are TGTGCCAGCAGCCCCGCACCTAGGAACACTGAAGCTTTCTTT.

The J gene is TRBJ2-7, the V gene TRBV9; D unresolved. From germline, CDR1 is SGDLS and CDR2 YYNGEE. The CDR3 has 15 residues. Trimming left V 0 bases short and J 0 bases short, with 10 bases between. The CDR3 region has the DNA TGTGCCAGCAGCGTAGAGGCGCAGGCCTCCTACGAGCAGTACTTC. Amino acid sequence: CASSVEAQASYEQYF.

The chain uses TRBV9 and TRBJ1-1; 8 bases match TRBD1. Per germline, CDR1 SGDLS and CDR2 YYNGEE. The CDR3 sequence is 16 residues long. The V segment lost 2 bases and the J segment 1 base; nucleotides outside the gene matches: 7. The CDR3 spells CASSVAPGTGNTEAFF. The CDR3 coding sequence is TGTGCCAGCAGCGTCGCCCCTGGGACAGGGAACACTGAAGCTTTCTTT.

The chain recombines TRBV28 with TRBJ1-4; the D is unclear. Trimming cost V 7 bases and J 8 bases, with 20 bases left between them. The CDR3 runs 15 residues. CDR1 and CDR2 from the germline V gene are MDHEN and SYDVKM. The DNA for the CDR3 is TGTGCCAGCACACGAAGGAGTAGGGTGGGAGAAAAACTGTTTTTT. Its translation: CASTRRSRVGEKLFF.

This chain uses TRBV7-9 with TRBJ2-3; D unresolved. The CDR3 covers 15 residues. Germline V gene sequence: CDR1 SEHNR, CDR2 FQNEAQ (reference sequence). V gave up 3 bases and J gave up 2 bases, with 12 bases separating them. CDR3 nucleotide sequence: TGTGCCAGCAGCTTCGCCGGGCCCATCACAGATACGCAGTATTTT. Its protein is CASSFAGPITDTQYF.

The V gene is TRBV9, the J gene TRBJ2-3; tentatively, D is TRBD2 (6 bases). Trimming took off 5 bases at V and 1 base at J, with 17 bases between the two ends. The CDR3 runs to 16 residues. Germline CDR1 reads SGDLS; CDR2 reads YYNGEE. Written as DNA, the CDR3 is TGTGCCAGCAGTCTCATGCCCGGGGAGGGCACAGATACGCAGTATTTT. This encodes CASSLMPGEGTDTQYF.

This chain links TRBV7-2 with TRBJ2-7, with D perhaps TRBD1 (5 bases). The ends were cut back, 5 bases at V and 6 bases at J, with 11 bases in the middle. Germline loops: CDR1 SGHTA, CDR2 FQGNSA. This CDR3 has 12 amino acids. CDR3 nucleotides: TGTGCCAGCAGCGTCAGGGTGGGCGAGCAGTACTTC. It encodes CASSVRVGEQYF.

This clone appeared once. This chain uses TRBV15 with TRBJ2-3, with D possibly matching TRBD1 (6 bases). The CDR3 contains 14 residues. CDR1 is LNHNV and CDR2 is YYDKDF in the germline V gene (reference sequence). V shed 0 bases and J shed 7 bases, with 11 bases lying between them. In DNA form, the CDR3 reads TGTGCCACCAGCAGAGATGGCAGGGGATATACGCAGTATTTT. Its protein is CATSRDGRGYTQYF. The full variable domain, completed using reference TRBV15 and TRBJ2-3, is DAMVIQNPRYQVTQFGKPVTLSCSQTLNHNVMYWYQQKSSQAPKLLFHYYDKDFNNEADTPDNFQSRRPNTSFCFLDIRSPGLGDTAMYLCATSRDGRGYTQYFGPGTRLTVL.

The chain carries TRBV19 and TRBJ1-5; D call uncertain. Germline V CDR1 and CDR2: LNHDA, SQIVND (reference sequence). The CDR3 sequence is 15 residues long. V gave up 4 bases and J gave up 4 bases, with 14 bases separating them. Here the CDR3 reads CASSSKPGRNQPQHF. CDR3 coding DNA: TGTGCCAGTAGTAGCAAACCCGGACGGAATCAGCCCCAGCATTTT.

The V and J genes are TRBV24-1 and TRBJ2-2; maybe TRBD2 (5 bases). The CDR3 is made up of 13 amino acids. Germline CDR1 KGHDR, CDR2 SFDVKD. Trimming removed 7 bases at V and 5 bases at J, with 10 bases between. CDR3 amino acids: CATSGLGTGELFF. CDR3 DNA: TGTGCCACCAGCGGACTGGGGACCGGGGAGCTGTTTTTT.

The J gene is TRBJ1-5, the V gene TRBV9, with D perhaps matching TRBD1 (5 bases). Germline V gene sequence: CDR1 SGDLS, CDR2 YYNGEE. This CDR3 is built from 15 residues. V was cut by 0 bases and J by 5 bases, with 12 bases left in between. CDR3 DNA: TGTGCCAGCAGCGTAGATCCGACAGCCGATCAGCCCCAGCATTTT. It is translated as CASSVDPTADQPQHF.

The rearrangement uses TRBV5-1 and TRBJ2-5; 9 bases match TRBD2. With V trimmed by 6 bases and J by 4 bases, 7 bases remained unmatched. There are 14 residues in the CDR3. CDR1 and CDR2 (germline): SGHRS, YFSETQ. CDR3 sequence: CASTSSGARETQYF. The CDR3 DNA is TGCGCCAGCACATCTAGCGGGGCCAGAGAGACCCAGTACTTC.

The gene calls are TRBV5-1 and TRBJ1-2, with D possibly TRBD1 on 5 matching bases. This CDR3 contains 14 residues. Per germline, CDR1 SGHRS and CDR2 YFSETQ. Between the trimmed V and J ends, which lost 7 bases and 0 bases, there was a span of 13 bases. The CDR3 region has the DNA TGCGCCAGCTCTACCCAGGGAGCTAACTATGGCTACACCTTC. It specifies CASSTQGANYGYTF.

The chain has TRBV28 and TRBJ1-2; D might be TRBD1 (6 bases). The CDR3 sequence is 14 residues long. With 2 bases removed from V and 4 bases from J, the gap between germline ends came to 11 bases. Germline loops: CDR1 MDHEN, CDR2 SYDVKM. CDR3 nucleotides: TGTGCCAGCAGTTTACTCGACAGGCCCTATGGCTACACCTTC. This sequence encodes CASSLLDRPYGYTF.

The rearrangement uses TRBV7-9 and TRBJ2-1; D is uncertain. Germline assignment: CDR1 SEHNR and CDR2 FQNEAQ (reference sequence). The CDR3 covers 11 residues. V lost 4 bases and J 12 bases, leaving 10 bases between the germline ends. As DNA, the CDR3 is TGTGCCAGCAGCTCGGACGAAATGCAGTTCTTC. As protein: CASSSDEMQFF.